Below are 32 T cell receptor beta chains sequenced from a single sample in a study of response to subunit inactivated influenza vaccine (dated by TCRdb to the late 2010s). Library preparation used RT-PCR. Reads for this sample came from an Illumina HiSeq 2500. Using fastp trimming at Q25 and MiXCR clonotype assembly, TCRdb reanalyzed the public sequencing data and kept in-frame beta chains. Rows matching on CDR3 protein sequence are summarized as one entry with the most common DNA and genes. The sample records under 850,000 distinct CDR3 sequences, about 18% of which are singletons. The top ten constitute about a tenth of the sample. The source was PBMCs from blood, collected 4 to 6 days after vaccination. The origin of the receptors is a man aged 50 or older who received an inactivated influenza vaccine. Donor details come from another sample of the same person, matched by shared clones.

In its sample, this clonotype was seen a few times. The chain has TRBV10-3 and TRBJ2-7; D is possibly TRBD2 (5 bases). CDR1 is ENHRY, CDR2 SYGVKD, per germline. Trimming left V 2 bases short and J 2 bases short, with 7 bases between. CDR3 length equals 13 residues. In nucleotides, the CDR3 is TGTGCCATCAGTGAGGAGGGCCCCTACGAGCAGTACTTC. This sequence encodes CAISEEGPYEQYF.

The genes are TRBV15 and TRBJ2-1; D is undetermined. This CDR3 is built from 12 residues. V lost 4 bases and J lost 6, with 7 bases in between. CDR1 is LNHNV and CDR2 is YYDKDF in the germline V gene (reference sequence). CDR3 DNA: TGTGCCACCAGCAAGGAAAGCAATGAGCAGTTCTTC. Residues: CATSKESNEQFF.

Only a few counts were recorded for this clonotype. The rearrangement joins TRBV13 to TRBJ2-7; D gene unclear. The CDR3 extends over 15 amino acids. V dropped 4 bases and J dropped 4 bases, with 17 bases sitting between them. Germline values: CDR1 PRHDT, CDR2 FYEKMQ (reference sequence). In DNA form, the CDR3 reads TGTGCCAGCAGCTCCCCCTCAAGGGCCCCTTACGAGCAGTACTTC. Translation: CASSSPSRAPYEQYF.

The rearrangement links TRBV12-3 or TRBV12-4 to TRBJ1-2, with D perhaps matching TRBD1 (6 bases). V was clipped by 6 bases and J by 8 bases, with 19 bases between them. CDR3 length: 14 amino acids. CDR3 amino acids: CASSNPQGPGGYTF. In DNA, the CDR3 is TGTGCCAGCAGCAATCCCCAGGGGCCCGGGGGCTACACCTTC.

The rearrangement links TRBV20-1 to TRBJ2-7; 12 bases fit TRBD2. The CDR3 runs to 14 residues. V lost 4 bases to trimming and J lost 4 bases; unmatched junction nucleotides: 5. Germline V CDR1 and CDR2: DFQATT, SNEGSKA (reference sequence). In DNA, the CDR3 is TGCAGTGCTACGCAGACTAGCGGGAGTTACGAGCAGTACTTC. Translating it yields CSATQTSGSYEQYF.

The CDR3 reads CASRNLPTQSSYNEQFF. The CDR3 DNA reads TGTGCCAGCAGGAACCTGCCGACTCAGAGCTCCTACAATGAGCAGTTCTTC. The gene calls are TRBV7-8 and TRBJ2-1; D unclear. The V end lost 6 bases, the J end lost 0 bases, and 18 bases lay between the germline ends. This CDR3 is 17 amino acids long. Germline values: CDR1 SGHVS, CDR2 FQNEAQ.

The gene calls are TRBV7-8 and TRBJ2-3; 7 bases line up with TRBD2. CDR1 SGHVS and CDR2 FQNEAQ come from the germline V gene. The CDR3 totals 17 residues. The J segment lost 0 bases and the V segment lost 5 bases, leaving 11 bases of the junction unmatched. The CDR3 is CASSVRRLAGSTDTQYF. For the CDR3, the DNA is TGTGCCAGCAGCGTGAGAAGACTAGCAGGTAGCACAGATACGCAGTATTTT.

The rearrangement uses TRBV20-1 and TRBJ2-7; 7 nucleotides match TRBD1. After removal of 6 bases from V and 2 bases from J, the junction contained 7 bases not matched to a gene. Germline CDR1 DFQATT, CDR2 SNEGSKA (reference sequence). CDR3 size: 13 residues. The CDR3: CSALPGTAYEQYF. CDR3 sequence (DNA): TGCAGTGCCCTTCCCGGGACAGCCTACGAGCAGTACTTC.

This clonotype was counted only a few times. This sequence joins TRBV29-1 and TRBJ2-7; 13 bases are a match to TRBD2. Germline V CDR1 and CDR2: SQVTM, ANQGSEA. CDR3 length equals 15 residues. J gave up 5 bases and V 6 bases, and 10 bases lay outside the gene matches. The CDR3 bases are TGCAGCGTCGGACTAGCGGGAGTGTCGGGGCACGAGCAGTACTTC. Protein product: CSVGLAGVSGHEQYF.

This clonotype was detected a few times. This chain links TRBV2 with TRBJ2-3; D assignment may be TRBD1 or TRBD2 (5 bases each). This CDR3 has 16 residues. The V and J ends lost 5 bases and 0 bases respectively, with 15 bases between them. The germline V gene encodes CDR1 SNHLY and CDR2 FYNNEI. CDR3 amino acids: CASSSPGRTSTDTQYF. CDR3 nucleotides: TGTGCCAGCAGTTCGCCGGGACGGACAAGCACAGATACGCAGTATTTT.

In this sample, this clonotype turned up many times. This sequence joins TRBV10-3 and TRBJ2-7; unclear D gene. The CDR3 runs to 12 residues. Germline values: CDR1 ENHRY, CDR2 SYGVKD. V was pared by 4 bases and J by 6 bases, with 10 bases between. This chain's CDR3 is CAISGSDVEQYF. Written as DNA, the CDR3 is TGTGCCATCAGTGGATCGGACGTCGAGCAGTACTTC.

This chain joins TRBV28 and TRBJ2-3; D not certain. The CDR3 spans 15 residues. Per the germline V gene, CDR1 is MDHEN and CDR2 is SYDVKM. V was cut by 8 bases and J by 0 bases, with 15 bases left in between. The CDR3 DNA follows: TGTGCCAGCGTTCCCTTCGGACGGAGCACAGATACGCAGTATTTT. It translates to CASVPFGRSTDTQYF.

This rearrangement joins TRBV6-1 to TRBJ2-6, with 11 bases aligning to TRBD1. The CDR3 covers 16 residues. Germline CDR1 MNHNS, CDR2 SASEGT. V lost 8 bases, J lost 4 bases, and 7 bases stayed unmatched. The CDR3 sequence: CASLEDRGLGANVLTF. The CDR3 DNA reads as TGTGCCAGCCTCGAGGACAGGGGGCTGGGGGCCAACGTCCTGACTTTC.

This clonotype was seen a few times. This chain links TRBV12-3 or TRBV12-4 with TRBJ2-1; no clear D gene. The V and J ends lost 2 bases and 6 bases respectively, with 11 bases between them. The CDR3 sequence is 14 residues long. CDR3 in amino acids: CASSLNVGPNEQFF. In nucleotides, the CDR3 is TGTGCCAGCAGTTTAAACGTCGGGCCCAATGAGCAGTTCTTC.

At least ten counts were recorded for this clonotype. This sequence joins TRBV10-3 and TRBJ2-3; 8 bases fit TRBD2. Germline CDR1 ENHRY, CDR2 SYGVKD. This CDR3 contains 15 residues. V shed 8 bases, J shed 5 bases, and the junction held 12 bases outside the gene matches. CDR3 protein: CAILDPAGVGDTQYF. DNA of the CDR3: TGTGCCATCTTGGACCCAGCGGGAGTAGGAGATACGCAGTATTTT.

This clonotype was recorded at least ten times. The chain joins TRBV20-1 to TRBJ2-1, with 9 bases that match TRBD2. CDR1 and CDR2 from the germline V gene are DFQATT and SNEGSKA (reference sequence). Losses at the gene ends were 2 bases for V and 2 bases for J; bases not matched to a gene: 4. This CDR3 has 15 residues. CDR3 nucleotide sequence: TGCAGTGCTAGATCTAGCGGGAATGCCTACAATGAGCAGTTCTTC. Protein: CSARSSGNAYNEQFF.

J is TRBJ1-2 and V is TRBV6-2 or TRBV6-3; a possible D gene is TRBD1 (6 bases). The CDR3 loop spans 13 amino acids. The germline CDR1 and CDR2 sequences are MNHEY and SVGEGT. Trimming removed 6 bases at V and 6 bases at J, with 14 bases between. CDR3 DNA sequence: TGTGCCAGCAGACCGGCAGGGGCGGATGGCTACACCTTC. It encodes CASRPAGADGYTF.

This chain links TRBV28 with TRBJ2-7; TRBD1 aligns across 8 bases. The CDR3 loop spans 14 amino acids. The junction had 4 bases not matched to a gene; V was cut back by 3 bases and J by 3 bases. CDR1 and CDR2 from the germline V gene are MDHEN and SYDVKM. The CDR3 sequence: CASSFWTGSYEQYF. The CDR3 coding sequence is TGTGCCAGCAGTTTTTGGACAGGGAGCTACGAGCAGTACTTC.

The sample holds a few counts of this clonotype. The rearrangement links TRBV7-9 to TRBJ2-1; 10 positions agree with TRBD2. Germline CDR1 reads SEHNR; CDR2 reads FQNEAQ (reference sequence). J was trimmed by 6 bases and V by 4 bases; bases with no gene match: 12. The CDR3 has 17 residues. CDR3 protein: CASSYQSTSGFFNEQFF. DNA for the CDR3: TGTGCCAGCAGCTACCAATCGACTAGCGGGTTTTTCAATGAGCAGTTCTTC. The variable domain in full, completed from reference TRBV7-9 and TRBJ2-1, reads DTGVSQNPRHKITKRGQNVTFRCDPISEHNRLYWYRQTLGQGPEFLTYFQNEAQLEKSRLLSDRFSAERPKGSFSTLEIQRTEQGDSAMYLCASSYQSTSGFFNEQFFGPGTRLTVL.

This clonotype was picked up a small number of times. This chain links TRBV7-9 with TRBJ2-7; D might be TRBD1 or TRBD2, each matching 5 bases. V was clipped by 5 bases and J by 3 bases, with 17 bases between them. The CDR3 has 15 residues. Germline values: CDR1 SEHNR, CDR2 FQNEAQ (reference sequence). The CDR3 DNA follows: TGTGCCAGCAGCCCCGGGACCACAGCGAGCTACGAGCAGTACTTC. Its translation: CASSPGTTASYEQYF.

The chain is built from TRBV4-2 and TRBJ2-1; TRBD1 matches at 11 bases. This CDR3 spans 18 amino acids. Germline CDR1 is LGHNA and CDR2 is YNFKEQ. The ends lost 1 base at V and 1 base at J; junction bases unmatched: 6. The CDR3 DNA sequence: TGTGCCAGCAGCCAAGTTGGGACAGGGGGTAGGTCCTACAATGAGCAGTTCTTC. Translating gives CASSQVGTGGRSYNEQFF.

There are a few counts of this clonotype. The chain uses TRBV7-2 and TRBJ2-5; 7 nucleotides agree with TRBD1. The CDR3 loop spans 16 amino acids. Germline-derived CDR1 and CDR2 are SGHTA and FQGNSA. The trim removed 4 bases at V and 1 base at J, leaving 9 bases unmatched. The chain's CDR3 is CASSYPLGQAQETQYF. CDR3 in DNA: TGTGCCAGCAGCTATCCGCTAGGACAGGCCCAAGAGACCCAGTACTTC.

CDR3 region: CSAKSGQGADTEAFF. Written as DNA, the CDR3 is TGCAGTGCCAAGTCGGGACAGGGGGCCGACACTGAAGCTTTCTTT. The chain uses TRBV20-1 and TRBJ1-1; 12 bases fit TRBD1. V gave up 6 bases and J gave up 3 bases; unmatched junction bases: 8. This CDR3 has 15 amino acids. Germline V CDR1 and CDR2: DFQATT, SNEGSKA (reference sequence).

This clonotype was seen a handful of times. The chain is built from TRBV20-1 and TRBJ1-5, with D uncertain. The CDR3 sequence is 15 residues long. Germline CDR1 DFQATT, CDR2 SNEGSKA (reference sequence). V lost 0 bases and J lost 5, with 14 bases in between. CDR3 loop: CSARERRSHYQPQHF. CDR3 nucleotides: TGCAGTGCTAGAGAACGAAGGTCCCATTATCAGCCCCAGCATTTT.

The chain has TRBV4-3 and TRBJ2-7; 10 bases match TRBD1. The V gene end was trimmed by 2 bases and the J gene end by 3 bases; junction bases not matched to a gene: 4. The CDR3 runs 15 residues. Germline-derived CDR1 and CDR2 are LGHNA and YSLEER. CDR3 protein: CASSQPGQGYYEQYF. In DNA, the CDR3 is TGCGCCAGCAGCCAACCGGGACAGGGGTACTACGAGCAGTACTTC.

The chain employs TRBV5-1 and TRBJ2-3; 9 bases map to TRBD1. The CDR3 extends over 15 amino acids. Trimming removed 2 bases from V and 2 bases from J; junction bases left unmatched: 3. The germline gives CDR1 SGHRS, CDR2 YFSETQ. CDR3 nucleotides: TGCGCCAGCAGCTTACAGGGGGCTGTCACAGATACGCAGTATTTT. This codes for CASSLQGAVTDTQYF.

This chain uses TRBV7-9 with TRBJ2-3, with D possibly being TRBD2 (6 bases). The length of the CDR3 is 16 residues. V was shortened by 4 bases and J by 5 bases, with 19 bases between the two germline ends. CDR1 is SEHNR, CDR2 FQNEAQ, per germline (reference sequence). CDR3 amino acids: CASSSPRAGLRDTQYF. The CDR3 DNA is TGTGCCAGCAGCTCCCCCCGGGCTGGACTACGAGATACGCAGTATTTT.

This clonotype turned up a few times. V usage is TRBV12-3 or TRBV12-4 and J usage is TRBJ2-7; D is perhaps TRBD1 (5 bases). V shed 6 bases and J shed 0 bases, with 9 bases lying between them. This CDR3 is built from 13 residues. The CDR3 DNA sequence: TGTGCCAGCAGCACAGGAGTCTCCTACGAGCAGTACTTC. Its translation: CASSTGVSYEQYF.

At least ten counts were recorded for this clonotype. The CDR3 DNA reads TGCAGTGCTAGCGGAGGGGGGTCGGCTAGAGGCTACACCTTC. As protein: CSASGGGSARGYTF. The chain couples TRBV20-1 to TRBJ1-2; the D gene is possibly TRBD1 (6 bases). The CDR3 consists of 14 residues. CDR1 is DFQATT and CDR2 is SNEGSKA in the germline V gene (reference sequence). With 3 bases removed from V and 8 bases from J, the gap between germline ends came to 19 bases.

This clonotype was counted ten times or more. V gene TRBV20-1 combines with J gene TRBJ2-1; D possibly matches TRBD1 or TRBD2 (5 bases each). CDR1 and CDR2 from the germline V gene are DFQATT and SNEGSKA (reference sequence). The V gene lost 5 bases and the J gene lost 8 bases, with 16 bases spanning the gap. This CDR3 region has 13 residues. CDR3 nucleotides: TGCAGTGCTGGTGGGACCCTGACGGATGAGCAGTTCTTC. It yields the protein CSAGGTLTDEQFF.

The chain has TRBV13 and TRBJ2-1; D is undetermined. Germline CDR1 PRHDT, CDR2 FYEKMQ (reference sequence). Trimming pared 5 bases from V and 12 bases from J, leaving 17 bases between. The CDR3 extends over 13 amino acids. The CDR3 sequence is CASSPVLEDGQFF. The DNA of the CDR3 is TGTGCCAGCAGCCCGGTCCTAGAAGATGGGCAGTTCTTC. Combining the CDR3 with reference TRBV13 and TRBJ2-1 gives the whole variable domain AAGVIQSPRHLIKEKRETATLKCYPIPRHDTVYWYQQGPGQDPQFLISFYEKMQSDKGSIPDRFSAQQFSDYHSELNMSSLELGDSALYFCASSPVLEDGQFFGPGTRLTVL.

V usage is TRBV9 and J usage is TRBJ2-1; possible D gene TRBD2, 6 bases. The CDR3 covers 14 residues. The germline CDR1 and CDR2 sequences are SGDLS and YYNGEE. V lost 4 bases, J lost 5 bases, and 13 bases lay in between. CDR3 coding DNA: TGTGCCAGCAGCCCTAGTGGAGGGGACAATGAGCAGTTCTTC. Residues: CASSPSGGDNEQFF. The whole variable domain, filled in from reference TRBV9 and TRBJ2-1, reads DSGVTQTPKHLITATGQRVTLRCSPRSGDLSVYWYQQSLDQGLQFLIQYYNGEERAKGNILERFSAQQFPDLHSELNLSSLELGDSALYFCASSPSGGDNEQFFGPGTRLTVL.